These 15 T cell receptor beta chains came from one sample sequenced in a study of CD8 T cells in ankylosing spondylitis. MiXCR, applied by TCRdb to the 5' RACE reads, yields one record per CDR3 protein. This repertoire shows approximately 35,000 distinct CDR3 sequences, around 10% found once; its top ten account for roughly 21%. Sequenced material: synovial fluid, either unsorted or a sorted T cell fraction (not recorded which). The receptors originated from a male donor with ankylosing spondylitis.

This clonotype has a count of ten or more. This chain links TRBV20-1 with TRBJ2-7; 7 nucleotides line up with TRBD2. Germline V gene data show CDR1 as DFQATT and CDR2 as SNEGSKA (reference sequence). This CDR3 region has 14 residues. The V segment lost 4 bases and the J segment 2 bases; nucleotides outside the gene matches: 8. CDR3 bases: TGCAGTGCTACCTCTAGCGGAGCACCCTACGAGCAGTACTTC. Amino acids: CSATSSGAPYEQYF.

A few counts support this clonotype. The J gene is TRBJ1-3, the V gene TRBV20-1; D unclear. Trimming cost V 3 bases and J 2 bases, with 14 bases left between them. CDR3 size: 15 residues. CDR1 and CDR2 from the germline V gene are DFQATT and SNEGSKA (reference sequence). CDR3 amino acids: CSARAGARTGNTIYF. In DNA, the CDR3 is TGCAGTGCTAGGGCGGGAGCGAGGACTGGAAACACCATATATTTT.

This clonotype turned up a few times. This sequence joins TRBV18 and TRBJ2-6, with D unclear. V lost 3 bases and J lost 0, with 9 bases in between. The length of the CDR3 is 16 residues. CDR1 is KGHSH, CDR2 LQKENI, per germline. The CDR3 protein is CASSPFLFSGANVLTF. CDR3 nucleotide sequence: TGTGCCAGCTCACCGTTTCTTTTCTCTGGGGCCAACGTCCTGACTTTC.

The CDR3 DNA reads as TGTGCCAGCAGCTTAGTTGCGGGGCACTCCTACGAGCAGTACTTC. This gives the protein CASSLVAGHSYEQYF. J is TRBJ2-7 and V is TRBV7-9; D possibly corresponds to TRBD2 (6 bases). This CDR3 is 15 amino acids long. V gave up 1 base and J gave up 0 bases, with 10 bases separating them. CDR1 SEHNR and CDR2 FQNEAQ come from the germline V gene (reference sequence).

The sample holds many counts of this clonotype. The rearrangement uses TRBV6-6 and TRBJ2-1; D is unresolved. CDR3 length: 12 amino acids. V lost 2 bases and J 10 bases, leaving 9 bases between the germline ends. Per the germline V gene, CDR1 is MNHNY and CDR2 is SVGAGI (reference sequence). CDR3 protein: CASSYRAGEQFF. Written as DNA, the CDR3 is TGTGCCAGCAGTTACAGGGCAGGAGAGCAGTTCTTC.

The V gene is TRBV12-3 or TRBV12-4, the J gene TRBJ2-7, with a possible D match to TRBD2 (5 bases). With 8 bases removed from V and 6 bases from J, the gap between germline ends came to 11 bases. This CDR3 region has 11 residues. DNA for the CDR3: TGTGCCAGCCAACTAGTAGGCGAGCAGTACTTC. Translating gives CASQLVGEQYF.

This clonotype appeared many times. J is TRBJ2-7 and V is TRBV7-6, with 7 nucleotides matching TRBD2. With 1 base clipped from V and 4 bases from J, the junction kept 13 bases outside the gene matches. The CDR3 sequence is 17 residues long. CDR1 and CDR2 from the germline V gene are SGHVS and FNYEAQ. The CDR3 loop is CASSLEAIGLAAYEQYF. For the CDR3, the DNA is TGTGCCAGCAGCTTAGAAGCTATAGGGCTAGCGGCTTACGAGCAGTACTTC.

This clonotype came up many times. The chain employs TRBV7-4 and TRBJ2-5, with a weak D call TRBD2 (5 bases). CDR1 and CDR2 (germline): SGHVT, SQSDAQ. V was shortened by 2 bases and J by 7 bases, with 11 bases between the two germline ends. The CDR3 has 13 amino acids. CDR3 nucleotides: TGTGCCAGCAGCTTAACTAGGGCGATGACCCAGTACTTC. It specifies CASSLTRAMTQYF.

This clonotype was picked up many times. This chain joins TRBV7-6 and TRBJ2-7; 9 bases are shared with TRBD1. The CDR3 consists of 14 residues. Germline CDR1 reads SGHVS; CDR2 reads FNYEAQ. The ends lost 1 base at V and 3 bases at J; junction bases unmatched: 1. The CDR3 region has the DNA TGTGCCAGCAGCTTAGAGACAGGGGGCTACGAGCAGTACTTC. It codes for CASSLETGGYEQYF.

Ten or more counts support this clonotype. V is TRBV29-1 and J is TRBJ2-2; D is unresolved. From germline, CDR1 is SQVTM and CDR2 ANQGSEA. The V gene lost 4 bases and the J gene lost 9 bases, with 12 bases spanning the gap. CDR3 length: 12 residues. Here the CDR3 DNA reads TGCAGCGTTGCCTATCAGGTGCGGGAGCTGTTTTTT. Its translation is CSVAYQVRELFF.

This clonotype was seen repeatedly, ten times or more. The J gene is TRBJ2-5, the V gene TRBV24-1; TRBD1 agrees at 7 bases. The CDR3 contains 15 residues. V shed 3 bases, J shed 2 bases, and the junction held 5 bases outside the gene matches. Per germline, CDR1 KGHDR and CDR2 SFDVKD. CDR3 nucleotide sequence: TGTGCCACCAGTGATCACAGGACAGGACAAGAGACCCAGTACTTC. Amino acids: CATSDHRTGQETQYF.

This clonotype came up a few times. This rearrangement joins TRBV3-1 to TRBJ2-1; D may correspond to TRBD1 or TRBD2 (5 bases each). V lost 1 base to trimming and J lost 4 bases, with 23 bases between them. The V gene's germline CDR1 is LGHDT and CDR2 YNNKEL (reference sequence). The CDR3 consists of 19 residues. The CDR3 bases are TGTGCCAGCAGCCAAGTTTGTTGTTCTTTTAGGGACCTATACAATGAGCAGTTCTTC. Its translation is CASSQVCCSFRDLYNEQFF.

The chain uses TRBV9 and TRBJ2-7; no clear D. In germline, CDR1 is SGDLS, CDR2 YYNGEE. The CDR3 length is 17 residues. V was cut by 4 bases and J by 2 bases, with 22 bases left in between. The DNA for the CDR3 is TGTGCCAGCAGCATCCGCCCCCGTTTGGACCGACCCTACGAGCAGTACTTC. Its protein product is CASSIRPRLDRPYEQYF.

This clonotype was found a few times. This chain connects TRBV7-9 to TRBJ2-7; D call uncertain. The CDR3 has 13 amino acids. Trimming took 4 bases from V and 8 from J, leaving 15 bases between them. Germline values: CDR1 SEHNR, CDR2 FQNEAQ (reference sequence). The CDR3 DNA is TGTGCCAGCAGCTGGTCGGATAGGCACAAGCAGTACTTC. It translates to CASSWSDRHKQYF.

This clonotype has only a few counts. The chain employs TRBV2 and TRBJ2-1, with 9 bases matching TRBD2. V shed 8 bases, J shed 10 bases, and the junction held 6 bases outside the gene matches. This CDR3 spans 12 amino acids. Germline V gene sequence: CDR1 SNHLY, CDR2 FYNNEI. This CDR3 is CASGGRAFEQFF. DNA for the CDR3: TGTGCCAGCGGCGGGAGGGCCTTCGAGCAGTTCTTC.